This note documents a single T cell receptor (beta chain) sequence. Its specificity is unknown. The sample is drawn from a study of human T cells and chemical hapten exposure. TCRdb re-called the RACE reads through MiXCR, storing one row per CDR3 protein. The sample shows about 51,000 distinct CDR3 sequences, 9.4% of them seen only once. CDR3 length equals 15 residues. The V end was cut by 0 bases, the J end by 6 bases, with 16 bases between. Germline CDR1 reads SGDLS; CDR2 reads YYNGEE. General observations from the study: In comparison with controls, expanded TCRs gave rise to a significantly larger number of large CDR3 similarity clusters.

Noted time point: pre-sensitization, week 0. Specified treatment: therapeutic diphenylcyclopropenone sensitization with weekly scalp DPC. The TCR sequence derives from a woman in her thirties or forties with alopecia areata. Some clones in this sample may be carry-over from other donors' samples. The sequencing used whole blood, collected in connection with sensitization to the hapten diphenylcyclopropenone (DPC). This rearrangement joins TRBV9 to TRBJ2-7; TRBD1 might be the D (6 bases). CDR3 region: CASSVGTGRASEQYF. As DNA, the CDR3 is TGTGCCAGCAGCGTAGGCACAGGGCGTGCTTCCGAGCAGTACTTC.